This is a list of T cell receptor beta chains from one sample in a study of blood T cell repertoires in COVID-19. Using immunoSEQ multiplex PCR, the repertoire was profiled, and TCRdb retains in-frame clones only, with some absent. Of more than 450,000 clones detected, about nine tenths appear once; the ten largest clones hold 0.7%. The sequenced sample was PBMCs or T cells enriched from blood (not recorded which). The origin of the receptors is a woman under 30 who had recovered from COVID-19. Each CDR3 is given with its conserved first and last residue. D genes are given only for firm matches. The size of a clone is reported for some rows only, either as once, few or many, or as a class for expanded clones.

DNA: TGTGCCAGCAGTTTCACTCAAACAGGGAACACTGAAGCTTTCTTT
CDR3: CASSFTQTGNTEAFF
D: .
J: TRBJ1-1
size: .
V: TRBV27

DNA: TGTGCCACCAGCAGAGGGGGGACAGTTACGCCCCTCCACTTT
CDR3: CATSRGGTVTPLHF
D: TRBD1
J: TRBJ1-6
size: .
V: TRBV15

DNA: TGTGCCTGGATCCATGCGGGGGGCCGCTCCTACGAGCAGTACTTC
CDR3: CAWIHAGGRSYEQYF
D: TRBD2
J: TRBJ2-7
size: .
V: TRBV30

DNA: TGTGCCAGCAGCTTAAAATCCCACAGGGAATATTCACCCCTCCACTTT
CDR3: CASSLKSHREYSPLHF
D: .
J: TRBJ1-6
size: .
V: TRBV7-8

DNA: TGTGCCTGGAGTGTACAGTCAGGCGAAAAACTGTTTTTT
CDR3: CAWSVQSGEKLFF
D: .
J: TRBJ1-4
size: .
V: TRBV30

DNA: TGTGCCAGCAGTCTAGGGGCGCGCGGGACTTATGGCTACACCTTC
CDR3: CASSLGARGTYGYTF
D: .
J: TRBJ1-2
size: .
V: TRBV6-5

DNA: TGTGCCAGCAGTTTAACTGGACAAGGATCCTACGAGCAGTACTTC
CDR3: CASSLTGQGSYEQYF
D: .
J: TRBJ2-7
size: .
V: TRBV27

DNA: TGTGCCAGCAGTCCCCGGGACAGGGCGTCCTACGAGCAGTACTTC
CDR3: CASSPRDRASYEQYF
D: TRBD1
J: TRBJ2-7
size: .
V: TRBV27

DNA: TGTGCCAGCGGGAGATCTGGAAACACCATATATTTT
CDR3: CASGRSGNTIYF
D: .
J: TRBJ1-3
size: .
V: TRBV6-5

DNA: TGTGCCAGCCGGCCGGGACAGGGTTATGAAAAACTGTTTTTT
CDR3: CASRPGQGYEKLFF
D: TRBD1
J: TRBJ1-4
size: .
V: TRBV2

DNA: TGTGCCAGCAGCCTACAGGGATTGCGGACTGAAGCTTTCTTT
CDR3: CASSLQGLRTEAFF
D: .
J: TRBJ1-1
size: .
V: TRBV5-4

DNA: TGTGCCTGGAGTGTAATCGGGGTCGGAGCGGGTGGCTACACCTTC
CDR3: CAWSVIGVGAGGYTF
D: .
J: TRBJ1-2
size: .
V: TRBV30

DNA: TGTGCCAGCTCACCTTCTAGCGGGGGCCACATCTACGAGCAGTACTTC
CDR3: CASSPSSGGHIYEQYF
D: TRBD2
J: TRBJ2-7
size: .
V: TRBV18

DNA: TGTGCCAGTAGCGGCGGGGAGGACTACTACGAGCAGTACTTC
CDR3: CASSGGEDYYEQYF
D: .
J: TRBJ2-7
size: .
V: TRBV6-5

DNA: TGTGCCAGCAGCCAACCCGGGAGTGACAATGAAAAACTGTTTTTT
CDR3: CASSQPGSDNEKLFF
D: .
J: TRBJ1-4
size: once
V: TRBV3-1/TRBV3-2

DNA: TGTGCCAGCAGCCGAGGGGACAGCGGATCCTCTGGGGCCAACGTCCTGACTTTC
CDR3: CASSRGDSGSSGANVLTF
D: TRBD1
J: TRBJ2-6
size: .
V: TRBV7-8

DNA: TGTGCCAGCAACGGGGCAACTAATGAAAAACTGTTTTTT
CDR3: CASNGATNEKLFF
D: .
J: TRBJ1-4
size: .
V: TRBV3-1/TRBV3-2

DNA: TGTGCCAGCAGTTCACAGCTACCCTATGGCTACACCTTC
CDR3: CASSSQLPYGYTF
D: .
J: TRBJ1-2
size: once
V: TRBV5-6

DNA: TGTGCCAGTAGTACCTCCCACAGGGGGCGCGGGACTGAAGCTTTCTTT
CDR3: CASSTSHRGRGTEAFF
D: TRBD1
J: TRBJ1-1
size: .
V: TRBV19

DNA: TGTGCCACCAGTGATAGGACTAGCCAGGAGACCCAGTACTTC
CDR3: CATSDRTSQETQYF
D: TRBD2
J: TRBJ2-5
size: .
V: TRBV24-1

DNA: TGCGCCAGCAGCTCGACGGGACTAGTCTACAATGAGCAGTTCTTC
CDR3: CASSSTGLVYNEQFF
D: TRBD2
J: TRBJ2-1
size: .
V: TRBV5-1

DNA: TGTGCCAGCAGTCAACAGACAGGTTGGCAAGAGACCCAGTACTTC
CDR3: CASSQQTGWQETQYF
D: .
J: TRBJ2-5
size: once
V: TRBV28

DNA: TGTGCCTGGGCAGGGATACCCTCCTACAATGAGCAGTTCTTC
CDR3: CAWAGIPSYNEQFF
D: .
J: TRBJ2-1
size: .
V: TRBV30

DNA: TGTGCCAGCAGCCCAAGAGACAGGGTGAACACTGAAGCTTTCTTT
CDR3: CASSPRDRVNTEAFF
D: TRBD1
J: TRBJ1-1
size: .
V: TRBV3-1/TRBV3-2

DNA: TGTGCCAGCAATGGTGGTTTTCGGGACACTGAAGCTTTCTTT
CDR3: CASNGGFRDTEAFF
D: .
J: TRBJ1-1
size: few
V: TRBV2

DNA: TGTGCCTGGAATCCGGGACAGGGGGCGATGCAGTACTTC
CDR3: CAWNPGQGAMQYF
D: TRBD1
J: TRBJ2-7
size: .
V: TRBV30

DNA: TGCAGCGTTGTCGCGGGAAGAGGCGGGGAGCTGTTTTTT
CDR3: CSVVAGRGGELFF
D: .
J: TRBJ2-2
size: .
V: TRBV29-1

DNA: TGTGCCAGCAGCTCTGGGGACAGGGTAAATTCACCCCTCCACTTT
CDR3: CASSSGDRVNSPLHF
D: TRBD1
J: TRBJ1-6
size: .
V: TRBV7-2

DNA: TGTGCCAGCAGCTTGGAGGGTAGCGGGGGGCTCGAGCAGTACTTC
CDR3: CASSLEGSGGLEQYF
D: TRBD2
J: TRBJ2-7
size: .
V: TRBV7-2

DNA: TGTGCCAGCAGTCCCACTATGACCAATCAGCCCCAGCATTTT
CDR3: CASSPTMTNQPQHF
D: .
J: TRBJ1-5
size: .
V: TRBV6-5

DNA: TGCAGCGGACAGGCCAATGAAAAACTGTTTTTT
CDR3: CSGQANEKLFF
D: .
J: TRBJ1-4
size: .
V: TRBV29-1

DNA: TGTGCCACCAGTGTTTCGGACAGGGAAGGGACAGATACGCAGTATTTT
CDR3: CATSVSDREGTDTQYF
D: TRBD1
J: TRBJ2-3
size: .
V: TRBV24-1

DNA: TGTGCCTGGAGTGTAGCAGGCTCCTCCGTAAACTATGGCTACACCTTC
CDR3: CAWSVAGSSVNYGYTF
D: .
J: TRBJ1-2
size: .
V: TRBV30

DNA: TGTGCCAGCAGCCCGAGGGAGGGACCCACCGGGGAGCTGTTTTTT
CDR3: CASSPREGPTGELFF
D: TRBD2
J: TRBJ2-2
size: .
V: TRBV3-1/TRBV3-2

DNA: TGCGCCAGCAGCCAAGATATCGGGGGGTATCGGGAAAAACTGTTTTTT
CDR3: CASSQDIGGYREKLFF
D: .
J: TRBJ1-4
size: .
V: TRBV4-1

DNA: TGTGCCAGCAGCCAAGAACTAGCGGGGGAGGGAGAGACCCAGTACTTC
CDR3: CASSQELAGEGETQYF
D: TRBD2
J: TRBJ2-5
size: .
V: TRBV3-1/TRBV3-2

DNA: TGTGCCTGGAGGAAGGACAGGGTCTCTGGAAACACCATATATTTT
CDR3: CAWRKDRVSGNTIYF
D: TRBD1
J: TRBJ1-3
size: .
V: TRBV30

DNA: TGTGCCAGTGGGCCTTGGGGGCTCGCAGGGGAGCAGTTCTTC
CDR3: CASGPWGLAGEQFF
D: .
J: TRBJ2-1
size: .
V: TRBV19

DNA: TGCGCCAGCAGCTTAGTGCTAGCTATGGATACGCAGTATTTT
CDR3: CASSLVLAMDTQYF
D: .
J: TRBJ2-3
size: .
V: TRBV5-1

DNA: TGTGCCAGCAGTGAAGCACGGGGGGACTATGGCTACACCTTC
CDR3: CASSEARGDYGYTF
D: .
J: TRBJ1-2
size: .
V: TRBV2

DNA: TGTGCCAGCAGGACGGGGGGGGCAGATGGAAACACCATATATTTT
CDR3: CASRTGGADGNTIYF
D: .
J: TRBJ1-3
size: .
V: TRBV7-2

DNA: TGTGCCAGCAGCTTGGTCCACGAGTCGGAGCAGTACTTC
CDR3: CASSLVHESEQYF
D: .
J: TRBJ2-7
size: .
V: TRBV5-8

DNA: TGCGCCATCCAACAGGGGCCCATCTCTGGAAACACCATATATTTT
CDR3: CAIQQGPISGNTIYF
D: TRBD1
J: TRBJ1-3
size: .
V: TRBV10-1

DNA: TGTGCCAGCAGCCCACAAGTGGAGGGGTTCTATGGCTACACCTTC
CDR3: CASSPQVEGFYGYTF
D: .
J: TRBJ1-2
size: few
V: TRBV5-5

DNA: TGTGCCATCAACCCGGACAGGGTCTATGGCTACACCTTC
CDR3: CAINPDRVYGYTF
D: TRBD1
J: TRBJ1-2
size: .
V: TRBV10-3

DNA: TGTGCCAGCAGCCCAGACTTAGACAACGAGTCGTGGTATTTT
CDR3: CASSPDLDNESWYF
D: .
J: TRBJ2-3
size: once
V: TRBV14

DNA: TGCGCCAGCAGCCAAGATCGGTCGAGGGATCGGAAGGGAAACACCATATATTTT
CDR3: CASSQDRSRDRKGNTIYF
D: .
J: TRBJ1-3
size: few
V: TRBV4-1

DNA: TGTGCCAGTCGAGAGGGGGCGCAGACTGAAGCTTTCTTT
CDR3: CASREGAQTEAFF
D: TRBD1
J: TRBJ1-1
size: .
V: TRBV12-3/TRBV12-4

DNA: TGCGCCAGCAGGGGCTTGAACACTGAAGCTTTCTTT
CDR3: CASRGLNTEAFF
D: .
J: TRBJ1-1
size: once
V: TRBV4-1

DNA: TGTGCCAGCAGCTTATGGAACAGTGAAAAACTGTTTTTT
CDR3: CASSLWNSEKLFF
D: .
J: TRBJ1-4
size: once
V: TRBV11-2

DNA: TGTGCCAGCAGTTCACCCGCATACCGGGATGGAAACACCATATATTTT
CDR3: CASSSPAYRDGNTIYF
D: .
J: TRBJ1-3
size: .
V: TRBV28